The 9 T cell receptor beta chains below come from one sample, sequenced in a study of glioma-infiltrating T cells. TCR alpha and beta CDR3 regions were amplified from RNA using iRepertoire nested multiplex PCR. TCRdb passed the multiplex PCR reads through MiXCR, listing each CDR3 protein once. The data show over 3,500 distinct CDR3 sequences, roughly 23% seen once. Sequences were obtained from glioma tissue, nonneoplastic brain tissue, or PBMCs (not recorded which). All receptors come from a human donor with low-grade glioma or glioblastoma, undergoing nonglioma brain surgery, or in good health (not recorded which).

This clonotype has at least ten counts. This chain joins TRBV3-1 and TRBJ2-5; TRBD2 matches 15 bases. V lost 5 bases, J lost 0 bases, and 1 base stayed unmatched. The germline V gene encodes CDR1 LGHDT and CDR2 YNNKEL (reference sequence). The CDR3 runs to 16 residues. The CDR3, as DNA: TGTGCCAGCAGCTGGACTAGCGGGGGGGACCAAGAGACCCAGTACTTC. It yields the protein CASSWTSGGDQETQYF.

The rearrangement joins TRBV29-1 to TRBJ1-5, with TRBD1 identical over 10 bases. The V segment lost 7 bases and the J segment 6 bases; nucleotides outside the gene matches: 12. CDR1 and CDR2 (germline): SQVTM, ANQGSEA. The CDR3 extends over 15 amino acids. CDR3 nucleotides: TGCAGCGCAAAGACAGGGGGCGACGAGGCTCAGCCCCAGCATTTT. This gives the protein CSAKTGGDEAQPQHF.

This clonotype occurred many times. J is TRBJ1-1 and V is TRBV12-5; D not certain. This CDR3 region has 14 residues. The germline V and J ends were trimmed by 6 bases and 7 bases, with 18 bases remaining between them. The germline V gene has CDR1 LGHNT and CDR2 FRNRAP. The CDR3: CASGLGPQRNEAFF. For the CDR3, the DNA is TGTGCTAGTGGCCTCGGGCCCCAAAGGAATGAAGCTTTCTTT.

This rearrangement joins TRBV18 to TRBJ2-3; possible D gene TRBD1, 8 bases. The CDR3 spans 17 residues. V lost 5 bases, J lost 2 bases, and 20 bases lay in between. Germline assignment: CDR1 KGHSH and CDR2 LQKENI. This CDR3 reads CASSETSDRDYTDTQYF. The CDR3 nucleotides read TGTGCCAGCTCAGAAACGTCGGACAGGGACTACACAGATACGCAGTATTTT.

This clonotype is medium-sized within its sample. The V call is TRBV2, the J call TRBJ1-1, with D unresolved. The CDR3 covers 13 residues. V lost 4 bases, J lost 4 bases, and 10 bases lay in between. The V gene's germline CDR1 is SNHLY and CDR2 FYNNEI. The CDR3 DNA reads as TGTGCCAGCAGTGCCATGGTCGGCACTGAAGCTTTCTTT. Translating it yields CASSAMVGTEAFF.

This clonotype was observed at least ten times. The chain joins TRBV12-3 or TRBV12-4 to TRBJ2-7, with 7 positions matching TRBD1. The CDR3 has 15 residues. V lost 4 bases, J lost 6 bases, and 12 bases stayed unmatched. The CDR3 is CASSYQAGGIGEQYF. CDR3 bases: TGTGCCAGCAGTTATCAGGCAGGGGGAATTGGCGAGCAGTACTTC.

This clonotype rates as medium-sized. The chain links TRBV11-2 to TRBJ2-3, with D unclear. The CDR3 runs 14 residues. Trimming cost V 1 base and J 2 bases, with 7 bases left between them. Germline CDR1 and CDR2: SGHAT and FQNNGV. The DNA for the CDR3 is TGTGCCAGCAGCTTAGTAAGATTCACAGATACGCAGTATTTT. Protein: CASSLVRFTDTQYF.

In the case of this clonotype: A clone one base away is much larger, so this may be a read error. The rearrangement uses TRBV29-1 and TRBJ2-1; 7 nucleotides agree with TRBD1. CDR1 is SQVTM, CDR2 ANQGSEA, per germline. Trimming cost V 5 bases and J 0 bases; bases outside gene matches: 13. The CDR3 is 17 amino acids. CDR3 nucleotides: TGCAGCGTTTTCGCCTCTAGGACAGGTCACTCCTACAATGAGCAGTTCTTC. Residues: CSVFASRTGHSYNEQFF.

This clonotype was counted at least ten times. V is TRBV19 and J is TRBJ2-2, with D perhaps TRBD2 (6 bases). Trimming removed 7 bases from V and 6 bases from J, with 18 bases in between. This CDR3 is 15 amino acids long. Germline values: CDR1 LNHDA, CDR2 SQIVND (reference sequence). The CDR3 protein is CASKTHGGLAGELFF. The CDR3 DNA follows: TGTGCCAGTAAAACCCATGGAGGGCTGGCCGGGGAGCTGTTTTTT.